This T cell receptor (beta chain) was identified in a study of a mutant IDH1 vaccine in newly diagnosed glioma. Study overall: Patients had received radiotherapy, temozolomide, or both previously, most receiving both. Study results and caveats: Top peripheral T cell clonotype shifts appeared unrelated to pseudoprogression. Approximately 93% of patients showed vaccine-induced immune responses across multiple MHC alleles.

As concerns this clone: Its target is unknown.

Generated by immunoSEQ multiplex PCR, the TCRdb table keeps only in-frame clones and is missing some. This repertoire shows tens of thousands of clones, 93% found once; its top ten account for approximately 1.1%. Time point reported: baseline, week 1 (first vaccination visit). Treatment noted: pre-vaccination baseline after standard-of-care therapy. Those who donated had recent WHO grade 3 or 4 IDH1-mutant, ATRX-lost astrocytomas. Germline CDR1 is GTSNPN and CDR2 is SVGIG (reference sequence). V lost 3 bases and J lost 7, with 18 bases in between. The CDR3 contains 14 residues. This material consisted of PBMCs, taken from a glioma patient treated with radiotherapy, temozolomide or both. The chain combines TRBV30 with TRBJ1-1, with D maybe TRBD1 (5 bases). This clonotype was obtained from a man in his forties or fifties with glioma. The CDR3 DNA is TGTGCCTGGAGCCCAAGGTGGGACGTCTTTGAAGCTTTCTTT. The encoded protein is CAWSPRWDVFEAFF.